This TCR beta chain was retrieved from a study of shared clonotypes between healthy human individuals. Assay used: immunoSEQ multiplex PCR; TCRdb lists only in-frame clones, some missing. The table lists about 560,000 clones, around 78% of them singletons. CDR1 SGHTA and CDR2 FQGNSA come from the germline V gene. The CDR3 has 16 amino acids. The V segment lost 5 bases and the J segment 5 bases; nucleotides outside the gene matches: 9. This chain joins TRBV7-2 and TRBJ2-3; 11 bases are shared with TRBD2. This TCR came from a woman in her forties in good health. Some clones in this sample may be carry-over from other donors' samples. Sequencing was done on a sample of PBMCs. CDR3 amino acids: CASSPSLAGGGDTQYF. The DNA of the CDR3 is TGTGCCAGCAGCCCCTCTCTAGCGGGAGGCGGAGATACGCAGTATTTT.